Described below is a single TCR beta chain sequence and its context. The data originate from a study of blood T cells in healthy people across ages. The authors ran a second PCR of roughly 7 to 11 cycles using a sample-barcoded 5' primer and a J-beta primer mix. Each CDR3 protein is one row after TCRdb ran MiXCR on the 5' RACE reads. Among roughly 2 million distinct CDR3 sequences listed, less than 50% were seen once. CDR1 and CDR2 from the germline V gene are MGHRA and YSYEKL. The CDR3 loop spans 18 amino acids. Trimming removed 0 bases from V and 2 bases from J; junction bases left unmatched: 8. The sequencing sample was made of blood. The J gene is TRBJ2-3, the V gene TRBV4-1, with 10 bases lining up with TRBD2. The sequence was obtained from a woman aged 40 to 49 in good health. In nucleotides, the CDR3 is TGCGCCAGCAGCCAAGATCCTCAGAGCGGGGGGGACACAGATACGCAGTATTTT. Protein: CASSQDPQSGGDTDTQYF.